This is a list of T cell receptor beta chains from one sample in a study of T cell repertoires in cytomegalovirus infection. From the reads, TCRdb called clonotypes with MiXCR, one entry per CDR3 protein. Of around 750,000 distinct CDR3 sequences in the sample, about 30% are singletons; the top ten hold 9.5% to 15%. The antigens these receptors bind are not known. The source was cultured CD8+ T cells from PBMCs, collected from culture after CMV antigen stimulation. Receptors were obtained from a human donor in good health (CMV status not recorded). Some clones in this sample may be carry-over from other donors' samples. CDR3s include the opening cysteine and the closing phenylalanine or tryptophan. A D gene is named only where the DNA matches it firmly. The size field is filled for only some rows; it gives once, few, many or a size class.

cdr3_aa	cdr3_nt	clone_size	v_call	j_call	d_call
CATCSLQDTQYF	TGTGCCACCTGTAGCCTCCAAGATACGCAGTATTTT	many	TRBV24-1	TRBJ2-3	.
CASSFIAGEGDTQYF	TGTGCCAGCAGCTTTATAGCGGGGGAGGGAGATACGCAGTATTTT	.	TRBV7-6	TRBJ2-3	TRBD2
CASSFLGQENTEAFF	TGTGCCAGCAGTTTCTTGGGACAGGAAAACACTGAAGCTTTCTTT	.	TRBV27	TRBJ1-1	TRBD1
CAILTESTEAFF	TGTGCCATCCTAACCGAGAGCACTGAAGCTTTCTTT	.	TRBV10-3	TRBJ1-1	.
CASSYVSGAGTDTQYF	TGTGCCAGCAGTTACGTGAGCGGGGCCGGCACAGATACGCAGTATTTT	.	TRBV6-5	TRBJ2-3	TRBD2
CASRPPWGNEQFF	TGTGCCAGCAGACCTCCTTGGGGCAATGAGCAGTTCTTC	many	TRBV7-9	TRBJ2-1	.
CASQTGDTQYF	TGCGCCAGCCAGACCGGGGATACGCAGTATTTT	.	TRBV5-1	TRBJ2-3	.
CASSLSRRVLHNEQFF	TGTGCCAGCAGTTTATCGAGAAGGGTTCTTCACAATGAGCAGTTCTTC	.	TRBV27	TRBJ2-1	.
CSVERDRGLQETQYF	TGCAGCGTTGAAAGGGACAGGGGTCTACAAGAGACCCAGTACTTC	.	TRBV29-1	TRBJ2-5	TRBD1
CSASDTWGNQPQHF	TGCAGTGCTTCCGACACTTGGGGCAATCAGCCCCAGCATTTT	.	TRBV20-1	TRBJ1-5	.
CSAPDRPHGNTIYF	TGCAGTGCCCCGGACAGGCCGCACGGAAACACCATATATTTT	.	TRBV20-1	TRBJ1-3	TRBD1
CASSLGAGYNEQFF	TGTGCCAGCAGCCTCGGGGCAGGATACAATGAGCAGTTCTTC	many	TRBV7-6	TRBJ2-1	.
CVSSLGRTYEQYF	TGTGTCAGCAGTTTAGGCAGAACCTACGAGCAGTACTTC	.	TRBV12-3/TRBV12-4	TRBJ2-7	.
CASSSPRIYSYNEQFF	TGTGCCAGCAGTTCGCCCCGCATCTACTCCTACAATGAGCAGTTCTTC	.	TRBV12-3/TRBV12-4	TRBJ2-1	.
CASSYGGPGQPQHF	TGTGCCAGCAGTTACGGGGGGCCGGGGCAGCCCCAGCATTTT	few	TRBV6-2/TRBV6-3	TRBJ1-5	.
CASSVAPGEAKNIQYF	TGTGCCAGCAGCGTAGCCCCGGGAGAAGCCAAAAACATTCAGTACTTC	few	TRBV9	TRBJ2-4	.
CASKDRAAEAFF	TGTGCCAGTAAGGACAGGGCCGCTGAAGCTTTCTTT	few	TRBV19	TRBJ1-1	TRBD1
CASSLWPNTEAFF	TGTGCCAGCAGTTTATGGCCGAACACTGAAGCTTTCTTT	.	TRBV27	TRBJ1-1	.
CASSQDPPGGGYEQYF	TGCGCCAGCAGCCAAGATCCCCCCGGAGGGGGCTACGAGCAGTACTTC	few	TRBV4-1	TRBJ2-7	.
CASSLKSGEETQYF	TGTGCCAGCAGCTTAAAGAGTGGCGAGGAGACCCAGTACTTC	.	TRBV7-6	TRBJ2-5	.
CASAMGGPRSTDTQYF	TGTGCTAGTGCCATGGGAGGGCCTCGGAGCACAGATACGCAGTATTTT	few	TRBV12-5	TRBJ2-3	TRBD2
CASSSRQDLEAFF	TGTGCCAGCAGCTCAAGACAGGACCTTGAAGCTTTCTTT	.	TRBV7-8	TRBJ1-1	.